This note documents a single T cell receptor beta chain sequence. Its cognate antigen is unknown. This entry belongs to a study of CXCR3-negative and CXCR3-positive naive CD8 T cells. All TRB cDNA libraries came from 5' RACE performed with UMI labels. TCRdb re-called the 5' RACE reads and shows each CDR3 protein once, DNA omitted. This repertoire includes around 60,000 distinct CDR3 sequences. Sorting yielded triplicates of approximately 300,000 cells for each CD8+ T cell subset. Naive CD8+ T cells displayed a CD45RO-CCR7+CD27+CD95- phenotype. This CDR3 has 13 residues. Study-wide results and limits: Both naive subsets had comparably high diversity; memory CD8+ cells much lower.

The chain uses TRBV12-3 or TRBV12-4 and TRBJ2-3; TCRdb's assignment of TRBD1 cannot be checked, as there is no DNA. The sequence came from a human donor in good health. Some clones in this sample may be carry-over from other donors' samples. The sample was naive CXCR3- CD8+ T cells from blood. Subset indicated: CD45RO-CCR7+CD27+CD95- naive CD8+ T cells lacking CXCR3 (TNR3-). The CDR3 loop reads CVDTGALEDTQYF.